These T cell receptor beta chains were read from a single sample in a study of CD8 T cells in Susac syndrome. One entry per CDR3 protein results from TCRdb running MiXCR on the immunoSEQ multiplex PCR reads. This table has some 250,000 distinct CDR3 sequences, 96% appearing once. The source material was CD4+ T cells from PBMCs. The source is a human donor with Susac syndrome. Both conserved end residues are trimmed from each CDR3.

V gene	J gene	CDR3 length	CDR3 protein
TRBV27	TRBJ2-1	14	ASTWSVGGSYNEQF
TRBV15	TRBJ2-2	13	ATSREFGPGGELF
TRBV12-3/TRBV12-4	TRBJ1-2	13	ASSLQTGSARGYT
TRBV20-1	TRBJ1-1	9	SAARGTEAF
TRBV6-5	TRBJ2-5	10	ASSKGGETQY
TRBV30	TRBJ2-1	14	AWSVWGGRVYNEQF
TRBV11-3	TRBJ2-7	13	ASSAGTAKTYEQY
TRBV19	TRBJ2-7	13	ASSPPTSPRLEQY
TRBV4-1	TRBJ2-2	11	ASSQVAPGELF
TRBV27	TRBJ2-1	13	ASSFGRGTSNEQF
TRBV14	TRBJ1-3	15	ASSRLGRDNSGNTIY
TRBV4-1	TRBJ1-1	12	ASNPQAMNTEAF
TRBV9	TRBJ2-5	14	ASSSKVIAGVETQY
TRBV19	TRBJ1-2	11	ASLPNPNYGYT
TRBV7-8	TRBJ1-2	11	ASSLGGDSSYT
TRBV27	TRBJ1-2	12	ASSSRGPTYGYT
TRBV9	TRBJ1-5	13	ASTIRESSGQPQH
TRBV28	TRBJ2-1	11	ASGGGRYNEQF
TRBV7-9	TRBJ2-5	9	ASSSIETQY
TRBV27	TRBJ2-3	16	ASSVDPLAGKLTDTQY
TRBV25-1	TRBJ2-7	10	ASSELETGVN
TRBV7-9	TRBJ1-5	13	ASSPGLDSYQPQH
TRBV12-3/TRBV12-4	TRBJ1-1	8	ATQGRWAF
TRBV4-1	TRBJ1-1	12	ASSQGTLNTEAF
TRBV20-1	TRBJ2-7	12	SARGLAEPYEQY
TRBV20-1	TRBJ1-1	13	SARWGGRMNTEAF
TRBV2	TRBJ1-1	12	ASSVFQGRTEAF
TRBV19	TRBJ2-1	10	ASSTGGNEQF